This T cell receptor beta chain was recorded in a study of blood T cell repertoires in COVID-19. Profiling relied on immunoSEQ multiplex PCR, and the TCRdb table lists in-frame clones only, not all of them. This repertoire shows more than 110,000 clones, around four fifths found once; its top ten account for more than 5%. In germline, CDR1 is KGHSH, CDR2 LQKENI. The V gene end was trimmed by 2 bases and the J gene end by 5 bases; junction bases not matched to a gene: 7. The CDR3 loop spans 15 amino acids. The sequence came from a woman aged 45-65 years who had recovered from COVID-19. The specimen sequenced was PBMCs or T cells enriched from blood (not recorded which). The J gene is TRBJ2-7, the V gene TRBV18; 9 positions agree with TRBD1. CDR3 in DNA: TGTGCCAGCTCACCATTTGGGACAGGGCTCGACGAGCAGTACTTC. This translates into CASSPFGTGLDEQYF.